The 11 T cell receptor beta chains below come from one sample, sequenced in a study of control samples from healthy donors and cancer patients. Sequenced by immunoSEQ multiplex PCR; TCRdb stores in-frame clones only, minus some. This table has under 150,000 clones, 85% to 90% appearing once. The sequencing sample was made of PBMCs. The receptors were sampled from a woman aged 45-59 years with colorectal cancer.

The chain joins TRBV11-2 to TRBJ1-2, with 11 bases identical to TRBD1. Germline CDR1 SGHAT, CDR2 FQNNGV. J lost 5 bases, V lost 1 base, and 6 bases had no gene match. The CDR3 totals 16 residues. CDR3 protein: CASSLAPDRGLYGYTF. CDR3 in DNA: TGTGCCAGCAGCTTAGCTCCGGACAGGGGGCTATATGGCTACACCTTC.

With respect to this clone: The junction and the germline gene differ at one end; a read error may be behind it. CDR3 nucleotide sequence: TGTGCCAGCAGTTTAGGTTCCGGGAACTACAATGAGCAGTTCTTC. It specifies CASSLGSGNYNEQFF. J is TRBJ2-1 and V is TRBV7-9, with D maybe TRBD2 (5 bases). From germline, CDR1 is SEHNR and CDR2 FQNEAQ (reference sequence). The CDR3 extends over 15 amino acids.

This clone turned up a few times. The CDR3 nucleotides read TGTGCCAGCAGCCCACTGCCACTAGGCACAGATACGCAGTATTTT. Translating gives CASSPLPLGTDTQYF. V gene TRBV6-2 or TRBV6-3 combines with J gene TRBJ2-3, with D perhaps TRBD2 (5 bases). The CDR3 consists of 15 residues. CDR1 MNHEY and CDR2 SVGEGT come from the germline V gene. V lost 6 bases, J lost 1 base, and 14 bases lay in between.

The V and J genes are TRBV5-5 and TRBJ2-7; 7 bases map to TRBD2. In germline, CDR1 is SGHKS, CDR2 YYEKEE (reference sequence). J was trimmed by 3 bases and V by 5 bases; bases with no gene match: 8. The length of the CDR3 is 14 residues. The CDR3 loop reads CASSKNGGSYEQYF. For the CDR3, the DNA is TGTGCCAGCAGTAAAAACGGGGGGAGCTACGAGCAGTACTTC.

This clone was counted a single time. This chain joins TRBV5-1 and TRBJ2-7; D may be TRBD1 (6 bases). CDR1 is SGHRS and CDR2 is YFSETQ in the germline V gene. The V end was cut by 2 bases, the J end by 4 bases, with 16 bases between. CDR3 length: 15 residues. The CDR3 nucleotides are TGCGCCAGCAGCTTTCTACAGGGTAAAGGATACGAGCAGTACTTC. Amino acid sequence: CASSFLQGKGYEQYF.

The chain joins TRBV28 to TRBJ1-5, with a possible D match to TRBD1 (6 bases). This CDR3 comprises 16 residues. Looked up from germline, CDR1 is MDHEN and CDR2 is SYDVKM. Trimming left V 8 bases short and J 0 bases short, with 17 bases between. The CDR3 DNA reads TGTGCCAGCGCCCTTAGTCAGGGGTATAGCAATCAGCCCCAGCATTTT. Amino acid sequence: CASALSQGYSNQPQHF.

The gene calls are TRBV30 and TRBJ2-4, with 10 bases that match TRBD2. Germline CDR1 GTSNPN, CDR2 SVGIG (reference sequence). This CDR3 has 16 amino acids. The V gene end was trimmed by 1 base and the J gene end by 7 bases; junction bases not matched to a gene: 10. DNA of the CDR3: TGTGCCTGGAGTGGGGTAGCGGGAGGTCTCGGGAACATTCAGTACTTC. This gives the protein CAWSGVAGGLGNIQYF.

In this sample, this clone turned up once. The chain couples TRBV5-8 to TRBJ1-5, with D perhaps TRBD1 (6 bases). In germline, CDR1 is SGHTS, CDR2 YDEGEE. This CDR3 contains 16 residues. V gave up 3 bases and J gave up 0 bases, with 13 bases separating them. DNA of the CDR3: TGTGCCAGCAGCTCCGGGACACCCCATAGCAATCAGCCCCAGCATTTT. It encodes CASSSGTPHSNQPQHF.

V usage is TRBV7-9 and J usage is TRBJ2-1; tentatively, D is TRBD1 (6 bases). There are 14 residues in the CDR3. Trimming shortened V by 5 bases and J by 5 bases, and 13 bases separated the two germline ends. Germline V gives CDR1 SEHNR, CDR2 FQNEAQ (reference sequence). In nucleotides, the CDR3 is TGTGCCAGCAGCCCCTGGGGACAACACAATGAGCAGTTCTTC. This translates into CASSPWGQHNEQFF.

Written as DNA, the CDR3 is TGTGCCAGTAGTGCCACCACAGGGGGACAGCGAGATACGCAGTATTTT. Translating it yields CASSATTGGQRDTQYF. The rearrangement joins TRBV19 to TRBJ2-3; 8 bases agree with TRBD1. There are 16 residues in the CDR3. Germline V lookup: CDR1 LNHDA, CDR2 SQIVND (reference sequence). V lost 5 bases to trimming and J lost 5 bases; unmatched junction nucleotides: 12.

V and J are TRBV28 and TRBJ1-5, with D perhaps TRBD1 (5 bases). V lost 5 bases to trimming and J lost 1 base, with 12 bases between them. The CDR3 runs to 15 residues. Germline V gene data show CDR1 as MDHEN and CDR2 as SYDVKM. In DNA, the CDR3 is TGTGCCAGCAGTAGCGAGGGGTTAAGCAATCAGCCCCAGCATTTT. It codes for CASSSEGLSNQPQHF.